The 28 T cell receptor beta chains below were found in one sample sequenced in a study of T cells in localized non-small cell lung cancer (dated by TCRdb to 2018 to 2020). Receptors were amplified or captured by the immunoSEQ multiplex PCR assay. The source is immuneACCESS, and TCRdb retained only in-frame sequences with V and J called. Part of the clones is not carried over; for the studies checked, unresolved V genes explain less than half of this, and the remainder is unexplained. A total of 70,000 to 90,000 clones appear in this sample, 65% to 85% of them only once. 8.5% to 10% of the sample lies in the top ten. Sample: peripheral blood, taken before any cancer treatment. Receptors originate from a female donor of 60 years or more with stage I lung adenocarcinoma.

The rearrangement uses TRBV30 and TRBJ1-5; possible D gene TRBD1, 6 bases. Germline loops: CDR1 GTSNPN, CDR2 SVGIG (reference sequence). V dropped 7 bases and J dropped 5 bases, with 12 bases sitting between them. CDR3 size: 12 residues. The CDR3 loop reads CASGQPDQPQHF. The DNA for the CDR3 is TGTGCCTCCGGACAGCCTGATCAGCCCCAGCATTTT.

The chain carries TRBV5-1 and TRBJ2-7; D gene unclear. Trimming removed 0 bases at V and 5 bases at J, with 9 bases between. From germline, CDR1 is SGHRS and CDR2 YFSETQ. The CDR3 length is 13 residues. The CDR3 DNA follows: TGCGCCAGCAGCTTGGTTAGGGCCAACGAGCAGTACTTC. This translates into CASSLVRANEQYF.

Details on this clone: A junction boundary mismatches the germline segment, possibly from a read error. J is TRBJ1-4 and V is TRBV11-2; weak D call: TRBD1 (5 bases). CDR1 is SGHAT and CDR2 is FQNNGV in the germline V gene. The CDR3 loop spans 11 amino acids. The CDR3 region has the DNA TGTGCCAGCAGCTTTATGTGGGACTTATCTTTT. The encoded protein is CASSFMWDLSF.

The chain uses TRBV6-1 and TRBJ2-3; 9 bases line up with TRBD1. The CDR3 covers 14 residues. Germline V gives CDR1 MNHNS, CDR2 SASEGT. The ends lost 5 bases at V and 5 bases at J; junction bases unmatched: 5. The CDR3 DNA follows: TGTGCCAGCAGTCTACAGGGGGCCAGAGATACGCAGTATTTT. Translating gives CASSLQGARDTQYF.

This chain connects TRBV9 to TRBJ2-1, with D possibly being TRBD2 (6 bases). With 2 bases removed from V and 5 bases from J, the gap between germline ends came to 11 bases. Germline CDR1 SGDLS, CDR2 YYNGEE. The CDR3 consists of 14 residues. The CDR3 spells CASSVLTRNNEQFF. DNA for the CDR3: TGTGCCAGCAGCGTGTTGACTAGGAACAATGAGCAGTTCTTC.

The chain is built from TRBV9 and TRBJ1-3; no firm D call. The germline CDR1 and CDR2 sequences are SGDLS and YYNGEE. V lost 0 bases and J lost 0, with 19 bases in between. This CDR3 contains 19 residues. In DNA form, the CDR3 reads TGTGCCAGCAGCGTAGACCCGCCGGAGGACCGCTTCTCTGGAAACACCATATATTTT. Its protein product is CASSVDPPEDRFSGNTIYF.

The chain is built from TRBV6-5 and TRBJ2-1; no definite D call. There are 13 residues in the CDR3. Germline values: CDR1 MNHEY, CDR2 SVGAGI. Between the trimmed V and J ends, which lost 5 bases and 4 bases, there was a span of 9 bases. The CDR3 bases are TGTGCCAGCAGTCAGGACCCTTACAATGAGCAGTTCTTC. It codes for CASSQDPYNEQFF.

This sequence joins TRBV6-1 and TRBJ1-4; D is perhaps TRBD1 (6 bases). The germline gives CDR1 MNHNS, CDR2 SASEGT. V was trimmed by 3 bases and J by 7 bases, leaving 12 bases between them. CDR3 length: 14 residues. As DNA, the CDR3 is TGTGCCAGCAGTGAGGCCGGGGGGCTTGAAAAACTGTTTTTT. Translated: CASSEAGGLEKLFF.

The rearrangement joins TRBV19 to TRBJ2-1; a weak D match, TRBD2 (5 bases). CDR3 length: 16 amino acids. Trimming left V 3 bases short and J 0 bases short, with 12 bases between. Germline V gene lookup returns CDR1 LNHDA and CDR2 SQIVND (reference sequence). The CDR3 sequence is CASSIQDSRSYNEQFF. In DNA form, the CDR3 reads TGTGCCAGTAGTATCCAGGACTCCCGCTCCTACAATGAGCAGTTCTTC. Supplemented by reference TRBV19 and TRBJ2-1, the full variable domain reads DGGITQSPKYLFRKEGQNVTLSCEQNLNHDAMYWYRQDPGQGLRLIYYSQIVNDFQKGDIAEGYSVSREKKESFPLTVTSAQKNPTAFYLCASSIQDSRSYNEQFFGPGTRLTVL.

This clone was found a few times. The chain employs TRBV30 and TRBJ1-1; 9 bases agree with TRBD1. The CDR3 has 14 amino acids. The germline CDR1 and CDR2 sequences are GTSNPN and SVGIG (reference sequence). The V gene end was trimmed by 2 bases and the J gene end by 4 bases; junction bases not matched to a gene: 5. DNA for the CDR3: TGTGCCTGGAGTAGGACAGGGGCAATCACTGAAGCTTTCTTT. This gives the protein CAWSRTGAITEAFF.

CDR3 in amino acids: CASSLGQPYGYTF. In nucleotides, the CDR3 is TGTGCCAGCAGCCTAGGACAGCCCTATGGCTACACCTTC. This chain links TRBV2 with TRBJ1-2, with a tentative D call TRBD1 (6 bases). V was pared by 6 bases and J by 4 bases, with 12 bases between. Per germline, CDR1 SNHLY and CDR2 FYNNEI. The CDR3 covers 13 residues.

This clone was found once. The chain recombines TRBV27 with TRBJ2-7; 7 bases fit TRBD1. Per the germline V gene, CDR1 is MNHEY and CDR2 is SMNVEV (reference sequence). The CDR3 has 14 amino acids. Trimming removed 2 bases from V and 7 bases from J; junction bases left unmatched: 8. In DNA, the CDR3 is TGTGCCAGCAGTTTAGAGGGGGCAACGGTAGAGCAGTACTTC. Encoded protein: CASSLEGATVEQYF.

On this clone: Different DNA sequences within this sample yield the same CDR3. The chain carries TRBV7-9 and TRBJ1-6, with TRBD1 as a possible D gene (5 bases). CDR1 is SEHNR and CDR2 is FQNEAQ in the germline V gene (reference sequence). V was shortened by 5 bases and J by 10 bases, with 18 bases between the two germline ends. This CDR3 is built from 15 residues. The CDR3 here is CASSPTEAKGSPLHF. The DNA of the CDR3 is TGTGCCAGCAGCCCCACCGAGGCTAAGGGGTCACCCCTCCACTTT.

V usage is TRBV7-2 and J usage is TRBJ1-2; D is uncertain. The CDR3 is made up of 14 amino acids. V lost 5 bases and J 6 bases, leaving 16 bases between the germline ends. The germline gives CDR1 SGHTA, CDR2 FQGNSA. The CDR3 coding sequence is TGTGCCAGCAGCCTAGGCCCCGGGGTGGATGGCTACACCTTC. This gives the protein CASSLGPGVDGYTF. Together with reference TRBV7-2 and TRBJ1-2, the CDR3 gives the full variable domain: GAGVSQSPSNKVTEKGKDVELRCDPISGHTALYWYRQSLGQGLEFLIYFQGNSAPDKSGLPSDRFSAERTGGSVSTLTIQRTQQEDSAVYLCASSLGPGVDGYTFGSGTRLTVV.

The V call is TRBV2, the J call TRBJ2-2; D unresolved. The CDR3 spans 13 residues. The V and J ends lost 5 bases and 4 bases respectively, with 8 bases between them. Germline V gene lookup returns CDR1 SNHLY and CDR2 FYNNEI. The CDR3 sequence is CASSNTLTGELFF. CDR3 sequence (DNA): TGTGCCAGCAGTAACACCCTCACCGGGGAGCTGTTTTTT.

There are a few counts of this clone. The J gene is TRBJ1-2, the V gene TRBV6-5, with D tentatively TRBD1 (5 bases). V was shortened by 7 bases and J by 6 bases, with 15 bases between the two germline ends. From germline, CDR1 is MNHEY and CDR2 SVGAGI. The length of the CDR3 is 13 residues. The CDR3 sequence is CASTQGFWDGYTF. CDR3 sequence (DNA): TGTGCCAGCACCCAGGGTTTCTGGGATGGCTACACCTTC.

A word on this clone: This likely reflects a read error, since a far larger clone is one base away. This chain links TRBV5-4 with TRBJ2-7; TRBD2 aligns across 14 bases. This CDR3 spans 14 amino acids. Germline CDR1 and CDR2: SGHNT and YYREEE (reference sequence). For the CDR3, the DNA is TGTGCCAGCAGCGGGACTAGCGGGAGCTACGGGCAGTACTTC. Its translation: CASSGTSGSYGQYF.

This clone came up once. This chain joins TRBV5-1 and TRBJ2-3; TRBD1 agrees at 9 bases. The V gene end was trimmed by 2 bases and the J gene end by 3 bases; junction bases not matched to a gene: 10. The CDR3 contains 17 residues. CDR1 SGHRS and CDR2 YFSETQ come from the germline V gene. Here the CDR3 reads CASSFPRDRVLTDTQYF. The CDR3 nucleotides read TGCGCCAGCAGCTTCCCCCGGGACAGGGTATTGACAGATACGCAGTATTTT.

The chain is built from TRBV6-1 and TRBJ1-1, with D unresolved. There are 13 residues in the CDR3. Germline V gives CDR1 MNHNS, CDR2 SASEGT. Trimming left V 2 bases short and J 4 bases short, with 8 bases between. The CDR3 region is CASSEQGITEAFF. The DNA for the CDR3 is TGTGCCAGCAGTGAACAAGGGATCACTGAAGCTTTCTTT.

The genes are TRBV2 and TRBJ1-4; the D gene is possibly TRBD1 (6 bases). CDR1 SNHLY and CDR2 FYNNEI come from the germline V gene. Trimming left V 2 bases short and J 3 bases short, with 13 bases between. CDR3 length: 16 residues. The CDR3 coding sequence is TGTGCCAGCAGTGAATCAGGGACATCTCCTAATGAAAAACTGTTTTTT. Protein product: CASSESGTSPNEKLFF.

This sequence joins TRBV28 and TRBJ2-7; 12 bases align to TRBD2. J was trimmed by 3 bases and V by 6 bases; bases with no gene match: 3. CDR3 size: 14 residues. Germline V gives CDR1 MDHEN, CDR2 SYDVKM. CDR3 coding DNA: TGTGCCAGCAGCCCGGGACTAGCGGGCTACGAGCAGTACTTC. It is translated as CASSPGLAGYEQYF. Using reference TRBV28 and TRBJ2-7 for the parts outside the CDR3, the full variable domain is DVKVTQSSRYLVKRTGEKVFLECVQDMDHENMFWYRQDPGLGLRLIYFSYDVKMKEKGDIPEGYSVSREKKERFSLILESASTNQTSMYLCASSPGLAGYEQYFGPGTRLTVT.

This clone was recorded only once. The V gene is TRBV6-1, the J gene TRBJ2-5, with TRBD1 matching over 11 bases. This CDR3 region has 14 residues. V lost 4 bases to trimming and J lost 5 bases; unmatched junction nucleotides: 3. Looked up from germline, CDR1 is MNHNS and CDR2 is SASEGT. The CDR3 loop reads CASSGTGGLETQYF. The CDR3 bases are TGTGCCAGCAGTGGGACAGGGGGCCTGGAGACCCAGTACTTC.

For this clone: Other DNA sequences from this sample encode an identical CDR3 as well. The chain uses TRBV29-1 and TRBJ1-1; tentatively, D is TRBD1 (5 bases). From germline, CDR1 is SQVTM and CDR2 ANQGSEA. The CDR3 length is 13 residues. The V gene lost 4 bases and the J gene lost 6 bases, with 15 bases spanning the gap. The CDR3 nucleotides read TGCAGCGTTGCTGGCAGGGTGGGCGCTGAAGCTTTCTTT. Translated: CSVAGRVGAEAFF.

The chain is built from TRBV9 and TRBJ2-3; a possible D gene is TRBD2 (6 bases). Germline V gene data show CDR1 as SGDLS and CDR2 as YYNGEE. The CDR3 has 15 residues. V was clipped by 5 bases and J by 0 bases, with 13 bases between them. CDR3 bases: TGTGCCAGCAGGGCGACCGGGACTAGCACAGATACGCAGTATTTT. It specifies CASRATGTSTDTQYF.

The genes are TRBV23-1 and TRBJ1-1; 9 bases line up with TRBD1. TRBV23-1 has ORF status, its function being uncertain. Trimming took 0 bases from V and 5 from J; bases not matched to a gene: 10. This CDR3 is 17 amino acids long. CDR3 DNA sequence: TGCGCCAGCAGTCAATCCAGCCCAGGGGGGACAGGGACTGAAGCTTTCTTT. It codes for CASSQSSPGGTGTEAFF.

This rearrangement joins TRBV5-8 to TRBJ2-1; D is unresolved. V lost 4 bases to trimming and J lost 7 bases, with 15 bases between them. Looked up from germline, CDR1 is SGHTS and CDR2 is YDEGEE. This CDR3 comprises 14 residues. CDR3 region: CASSPRKIANEQFF. The CDR3, as DNA: TGTGCCAGCAGCCCCCGGAAGATTGCGAATGAGCAGTTCTTC.

This clone appeared a single time. This rearrangement joins TRBV5-4 to TRBJ2-7; D remains ambiguous. CDR1 and CDR2 from the germline V gene are SGHNT and YYREEE (reference sequence). The CDR3 is 12 amino acids. V lost 0 bases and J 4 bases, leaving 5 bases between the germline ends. The CDR3: CASSLGGYEQYF. As DNA, the CDR3 is TGTGCCAGCAGCTTGGGCGGTTACGAGCAGTACTTC.

The chain recombines TRBV5-6 with TRBJ1-4; a possible D gene is TRBD1 (5 bases). With 4 bases removed from V and 8 bases from J, the gap between germline ends came to 18 bases. The CDR3 contains 15 residues. Germline lookup yields CDR1 SGHDT and CDR2 YYEEEE. CDR3 protein: CASSPITGSREKLFF. The CDR3 DNA follows: TGTGCCAGCAGCCCGATAACAGGCAGTAGGGAAAAACTGTTTTTT.